Detailed here is one T cell receptor beta chain. Its antigen is unidentified. The missing CDR3 end, 3 residues past where the read stops, is filled in from the germline J gene. Trimming cost V 4 bases and J 1 base, with 7 bases left between them. The germline V gene encodes CDR1 KGHSH and CDR2 LQKENI. The CDR3 spans 13 residues. Clones were sequenced by immunoSEQ multiplex PCR, and TCRdb holds only the in-frame ones, with some missing. This specimen shows tens of thousands of clones; the ten leading clones hold about a sixth. The entry originates in a study of T cells in women clearing cervical HPV infection. Study-wide findings and caveats: CIN3+ cases had significantly higher TCR repertoire richness than controls, but evenness did not differ.

This chain links TRBV18 with TRBJ1-1, with D maybe TRBD1 (5 bases). Sequenced input: blood buffy coat. The clonotype comes from a woman between 18 and 70 years old with a cervical HPV16 infection that either progressed to CIN3+ or cleared (not recorded which). CDR3 DNA, as far as it was read: TGTGCCAGCTCACAAACAGGGAACACTGAA. This gives the protein CASSQTGNTE. The full CDR3 sequence reads CASSQTGNTEAFF.